Following are 3 T cell receptor delta chains from one sample sequenced in a study of gammadelta T cells in human blood. TCRdb reanalysed the RT-PCR reads via CATT. The sample carries fewer than 600 delta-chain clones, roughly 29% recorded once. Material for sequencing was Vgamma9Vdelta2 gamma-delta T cells from adult blood. The receptors come from a human donor.

This clone has more than one count but fewer than ten. A read error may be the cause here, since a much bigger clone is one base away. Other DNA sequences in the same sample also yield this CDR3. The chain joins TRDV2 to TRDJ1; a possible D gene is TRDD3 (5 bases). The CDR3 length is 14 residues. Germline CDR1 and CDR2: GEAIGNYY and EKD. CDR3 coding DNA: TGTGCCTGTGACACCGTCTGGGACACTGATAAACTCATCTTT. It yields the protein CACDTVWDTDKLIF.

As to this clone: TCRdb lists the protein of a much larger clone for this DNA, which differs at residue 5, so this is likely a read error; the protein given here is translated from the DNA itself. The V call is TRDV2, the J call TRDJ1; 9 bases map to TRDD3. The junction had 10 bases not matched to a gene; V was cut back by 3 bases and J by 0 bases. Looked up from germline, CDR1 is GEAIGNYY and CDR2 is EKD. The CDR3 consists of 17 residues. The CDR3 nucleotides are TGTGCCTGTGACCTGGTACTGGGGGAAATGTACACCGATAAACTCATCTTT. As protein: CACDLVLGEMYTDKLIF.

Concerning this clone: A read error is likely here: a far larger clone is one base away. The J gene is TRDJ1, the V gene TRDV2; 12 bases match TRDD3. The J segment lost 0 bases and the V segment lost 4 bases, leaving 20 bases of the junction unmatched. This CDR3 is 21 amino acids long. The V gene's germline CDR1 is GEAIGNYY and CDR2 EKD. CDR3 amino acids: CACETVQLGDTSPKYTDKLIF. The CDR3 coding sequence is TGTGCCTGTGAAACCGTGCAACTGGGGGATACCTCACCTAAGTACACCGATAAACTCATCTTT.